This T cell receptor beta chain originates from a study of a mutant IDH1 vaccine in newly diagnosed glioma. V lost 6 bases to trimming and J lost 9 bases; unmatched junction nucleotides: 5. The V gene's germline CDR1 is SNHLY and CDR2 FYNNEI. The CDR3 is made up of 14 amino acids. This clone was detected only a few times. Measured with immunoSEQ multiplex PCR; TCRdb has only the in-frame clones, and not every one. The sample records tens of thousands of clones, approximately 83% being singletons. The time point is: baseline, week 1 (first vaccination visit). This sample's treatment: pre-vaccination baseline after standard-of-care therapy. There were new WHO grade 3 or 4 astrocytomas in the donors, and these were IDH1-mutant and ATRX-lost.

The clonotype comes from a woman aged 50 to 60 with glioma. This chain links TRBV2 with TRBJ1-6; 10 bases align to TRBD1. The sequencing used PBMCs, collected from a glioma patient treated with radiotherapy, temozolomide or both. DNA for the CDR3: TGTGCCAGCAGCCCGACAGGGGGCATTTCACCCCTCCACTTT. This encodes CASSPTGGISPLHF.